This T cell receptor beta chain was recorded in a study of blood T cell repertoires in COVID-19. In germline, CDR1 is MNHNY, CDR2 SVGAGI (reference sequence). V was clipped by 5 bases and J by 14 bases; unmatched bases: 14. This CDR3 has 16 residues. Libraries were prepared by immunoSEQ multiplex PCR; TCRdb keeps only in-frame clonotypes and omits some of them. This table holds 150,000 or so clones, roughly 83% found once. Participant reports of clinical history set cohort assignment. This receptor was taken from a man aged 45-65 years who had recovered from COVID-19. This chain joins TRBV6-6 and TRBJ1-6; 11 bases map to TRBD1. The sequenced material came from PBMCs or T cells enriched from blood (not recorded which). Here the CDR3 DNA reads TGTGCCAGCAGTCCCCGGACAGGGGGCTCCTTAGTCACCCTCCACTTT. It codes for CASSPRTGGSLVTLHF.